The subject of this entry is one TCR beta chain. Its matching antigen is unknown. These data are taken from a study of shared clonotypes between healthy human individuals. CDR1 and CDR2 from the germline V gene are ENHRY and SYGVKD. The V gene end was trimmed by 4 bases and the J gene end by 0 bases; junction bases not matched to a gene: 6. This CDR3 spans 16 amino acids. The study's findings and limits: Only a few donors were included, so the genetic and exposure-history diversity represented was limited. Sampling used blood alone; tissue repertoires probably differ.

The data were produced by immunoSEQ multiplex PCR, yet TCRdb's version contains in-frame clones alone and is incomplete. The sample records around 350,000 clones, roughly 70% being singletons. This TCR was sampled from a man aged 30 to 45 in good health. The chain employs TRBV10-3 and TRBJ2-3; 8 bases line up with TRBD2. The sample consisted of memory CD4+ T cells sorted from blood. Indicated subset: CD45RA-negative fraction. The CDR3 sequence: CAISVGSGVSTDTQYF. The DNA for the CDR3 is TGTGCCATCAGTGTCGGTAGCGGGGTTAGCACAGATACGCAGTATTTT.